These T cell receptor beta chains were read from a single sample in a study of T-cell reconstitution after alpha-beta-depleted transplantation in children. TCRdb analysed the PCR reads with MiXCR anew, one entry per CDR3 protein. The table includes 250,000 to 400,000 distinct CDR3 sequences, around 25% detected once. This material consisted of PBMCs, mostly from graft donor cells, taken 180 days after TCRalphabeta/CD19-depleted stem cell transplant. All receptors derive from a male patient aged 10 to 17 who had a stem cell transplant for acute lymphoblastic leukemia, so the T cells may come from the graft donor. Each CDR3 is given with its conserved first and last residue. D genes are given only for firm matches. Only some rows state a clone size, as once, few, many or a class for expanded clones.

TRBV7-9	TRBJ1-1	.	14	.	CASSLQDRKTEAFF	TGTGCCAGCAGCTTACAAGACAGAAAAACTGAAGCTTTCTTT
TRBV7-6	TRBJ2-3	.	16	.	CASSLARGREADTQYF	TGTGCCAGCAGCTTAGCGAGAGGGAGAGAAGCAGATACGCAGTATTTT
TRBV9	TRBJ2-3	.	15	TRBD2	CASSVVSGKSDTQYF	TGTGCCAGCAGCGTAGTTAGCGGGAAGTCAGATACGCAGTATTTT
TRBV20-1	TRBJ1-6	few	16	.	CSARGPVRFEDSPLHF	TGCAGTGCTAGAGGCCCCGTGAGGTTTGAAGATTCACCCCTCCACTTT
TRBV29-1	TRBJ2-4	few	17	TRBD2	CSLRITSGYRMSNIQYF	TGCAGCCTACGGATAACTAGCGGGTACAGGATGAGTAACATTCAGTACTTC
TRBV20-1	TRBJ2-7	.	12	.	CSARGYSYEQYF	TGCAGTGCTAGGGGGTACAGTTACGAGCAGTACTTC
TRBV5-1	TRBJ2-2	.	16	TRBD2	CASSLTSGRRTGELFF	TGCGCCAGCAGCTTGACTAGCGGGAGGCGGACCGGGGAGCTGTTTTTT
TRBV5-1	TRBJ1-2	.	16	TRBD1	CASSRTGQGRAYGYTF	TGCGCCAGCAGCCGAACTGGACAGGGACGGGCCTATGGCTACACCTTC
TRBV2	TRBJ1-5	.	15	.	CASSDIGLGNQPQHF	TGTGCCAGCAGTGATATAGGGCTGGGCAATCAGCCCCAGCATTTT
TRBV5-1	TRBJ1-5	few	14	.	CASSFTPGDQPQHF	TGCGCCAGCAGCTTCACCCCCGGCGATCAGCCCCAGCATTTT
TRBV6-5	TRBJ2-7	few	16	TRBD1	CASSLHRGATSYEQYF	TGTGCCAGCAGTCTTCACAGGGGCGCAACCTCCTACGAGCAGTACTTC
TRBV2	TRBJ2-1	.	15	TRBD2	CASSPGLAGYSEQFF	TGTGCCAGCAGCCCAGGACTAGCGGGATATAGTGAGCAGTTCTTC
TRBV12-3/TRBV12-4	TRBJ2-7	few	12	.	CASSDSYYEQYF	TGTGCCAGCAGTGACAGCTACTACGAGCAGTACTTC
TRBV7-3	TRBJ2-7	.	15	.	CASSLTGLATHEQYF	TGTGCCAGCAGCTTAACGGGTCTAGCGACTCACGAGCAGTACTTC
TRBV19	TRBJ1-5	.	16	.	CASSIMGVRAHRPQHF	TGTGCCAGTAGTATAATGGGGGTCAGGGCTCATCGGCCCCAGCATTTT
TRBV4-1	TRBJ1-2	.	16	TRBD1	CASSQGVTGWEDGYTF	TGCGCCAGCAGCCAAGGGGTGACAGGGTGGGAAGATGGCTACACCTTC
TRBV9	TRBJ2-3	few	16	TRBD2	CASSAGLAGLGDTQYF	TGTGCCAGCAGCGCCGGACTAGCGGGATTAGGGGATACGCAGTATTTT
TRBV12-3/TRBV12-4	TRBJ1-1	.	14	TRBD1	CASSRQGMNTEAFF	TGTGCCAGCAGTCGACAGGGAATGAACACTGAAGCTTTCTTT
TRBV20-1	TRBJ2-7	few	13	.	CSATLTASYEQYF	TGCAGTGCTACTTTGACCGCTTCCTACGAGCAGTACTTC
TRBV5-1	TRBJ2-7	few	17	.	CASSIVGPGPFSYEQYF	TGCGCCAGCAGCATCGTTGGTCCGGGTCCCTTCTCCTACGAGCAGTACTTC